These 24 T cell receptor beta chains share one sample of origin, sequenced in a study of neurological immune-mediated disorders. Each CDR3 protein is one row after TCRdb ran MiXCR on the 5' RACE reads. Of tens of thousands of distinct CDR3 sequences in the sample, approximately 21% were seen once. Specified time point: technical triplicate 3. Sequenced material: PBMCs. The receptors were sampled from a man in his fifties or sixties with HTLV-1-associated myelopathy (HAM/TSP).

This clonotype was seen ten or more times. The chain is built from TRBV4-1 and TRBJ2-2; D is possibly TRBD1 (5 bases). Germline V gene lookup returns CDR1 MGHRA and CDR2 YSYEKL. The length of the CDR3 is 17 residues. V was shortened by 0 bases and J by 3 bases, with 14 bases between the two germline ends. The CDR3 DNA follows: TGCGCCAGCAGCCAAGATGTTCCAGGGTCGGACACCGGGGAGCTGTTTTTT. As protein: CASSQDVPGSDTGELFF.

This clonotype was counted ten times or more. The gene calls are TRBV4-2 and TRBJ2-7, with TRBD2 matching over 8 bases. V was pared by 3 bases and J by 3 bases, with 7 bases of the junction left unmatched. The CDR3 contains 15 residues. Germline V lookup: CDR1 LGHNA, CDR2 YNFKEQ. This chain's CDR3 is CASSHAYTSGYEQYF. The CDR3 DNA sequence: TGTGCCAGCAGCCACGCCTACACTAGCGGCTACGAGCAGTACTTC.

This clonotype was picked up many times. The gene calls are TRBV20-1 and TRBJ1-3; a weak D match, TRBD1 (6 bases). This CDR3 region has 15 residues. Trimming stripped 1 base from V and 2 bases from J, with 12 bases between. CDR1 and CDR2 from the germline V gene are DFQATT and SNEGSKA (reference sequence). CDR3 region: CSARVGGGPGNTIYF. CDR3 sequence (DNA): TGCAGTGCTAGAGTGGGAGGGGGGCCTGGAAACACCATATATTTT.

The table lists this clonotype with many counts. The rearrangement joins TRBV10-3 to TRBJ1-5; D possibly corresponds to TRBD1 (5 bases). The CDR3 runs to 15 residues. Per germline, CDR1 ENHRY and CDR2 SYGVKD. Trimming cost V 10 bases and J 4 bases, with 20 bases left between them. The CDR3 coding sequence is TGTGCCACCTCGGAAGGTGAGGGGTGGAATCAGCCCCAGCATTTT. Protein: CATSEGEGWNQPQHF.

This clonotype was recorded at least ten times. The chain joins TRBV4-2 to TRBJ2-7; D remains unclear. V was cut by 1 base and J by 2 bases, with 9 bases left in between. From germline, CDR1 is LGHNA and CDR2 YNFKEQ. The CDR3 covers 14 residues. Here the CDR3 DNA reads TGTGCCAGCAGCCAAGTTGGCCCCACCTACGAGCAGTACTTC. Protein: CASSQVGPTYEQYF.

This chain joins TRBV7-9 and TRBJ2-1; 11 nucleotides agree with TRBD2. V shed 4 bases, J shed 2 bases, and the junction held 7 bases outside the gene matches. Germline CDR1 is SEHNR and CDR2 is FQNEAQ (reference sequence). The CDR3 is made up of 17 amino acids. CDR3 in amino acids: CASSSPGLAVTYNEQFF. In DNA, the CDR3 is TGTGCCAGCAGCTCACCGGGACTAGCGGTTACCTACAATGAGCAGTTCTTC. Filled out from reference TRBV7-9 and TRBJ2-1, the complete variable domain reads DTGVSQNPRHKITKRGQNVTFRCDPISEHNRLYWYRQTLGQGPEFLTYFQNEAQLEKSRLLSDRFSAERPKGSFSTLEIQRTEQGDSAMYLCASSSPGLAVTYNEQFFGPGTRLTVL.

This clonotype was counted many times. The chain couples TRBV20-1 to TRBJ1-3; 9 nucleotides agree with TRBD1. The V and J ends lost 6 bases and 2 bases, in that order; junction bases with no gene match: 2. The CDR3 spans 13 residues. The germline V gene encodes CDR1 DFQATT and CDR2 SNEGSKA (reference sequence). The CDR3 here is CSATGGPGNTIYF. In DNA, the CDR3 is TGCAGTGCCACAGGGGGCCCTGGAAACACCATATATTTT.

This clonotype was detected many times. The chain couples TRBV7-8 to TRBJ2-3; the D is unclear. This CDR3 has 14 residues. V was pared by 1 base and J by 2 bases, with 7 bases between. CDR1 and CDR2 (germline): SGHVS, FQNEAQ. CDR3 bases: TGTGCCAGCAGCTTAGGAGGCCCCACAGATACGCAGTATTTT. Protein: CASSLGGPTDTQYF.

This clonotype was counted many times. This chain uses TRBV27 with TRBJ1-5; D possibly corresponds to TRBD1 (5 bases). Looked up from germline, CDR1 is MNHEY and CDR2 is SMNVEV (reference sequence). Trimming took 8 bases from V and 3 from J, leaving 17 bases between them. The length of the CDR3 is 15 residues. CDR3 in DNA: TGTGCCAGCCGCAGGGAATGGGCCCCCAATCAGCCCCAGCATTTT. This sequence encodes CASRREWAPNQPQHF.

The chain employs TRBV5-1 and TRBJ1-3; 10 bases are a match to TRBD1. Trimming cost V 4 bases and J 8 bases; bases outside gene matches: 9. Germline CDR1 and CDR2: SGHRS and YFSETQ. There are 15 residues in the CDR3. The CDR3 spells CASSGTGDWGDTIYF. The CDR3 DNA reads as TGCGCCAGCAGCGGGACAGGGGACTGGGGAGACACCATATATTTT. Variable domain in full (rest from reference TRBV5-1 and TRBJ1-3): KAGVTQTPRYLIKTRGQQVTLSCSPISGHRSVSWYQQTPGQGLQFLFEYFSETQRNKGNFPGRFSGRQFSNSRSEMNVSTLELGDSALYLCASSGTGDWGDTIYFGEGSWLTVV.

This clonotype was observed at least ten times. The rearrangement uses TRBV27 and TRBJ1-2, with a possible D match to TRBD1 (6 bases). Looked up from germline, CDR1 is MNHEY and CDR2 is SMNVEV (reference sequence). V was shortened by 4 bases and J by 7 bases, with 19 bases between the two germline ends. The CDR3 runs to 15 residues. The CDR3, as DNA: TGTGCCAGCAGTTCGCCCTTCAGGGGTATGGCTGGCTACACCTTC. Its protein is CASSSPFRGMAGYTF.

There are many counts of this clonotype. The rearrangement uses TRBV28 and TRBJ2-3, with no clear D. Trimming pared 8 bases from V and 2 bases from J, leaving 11 bases between. This CDR3 is 13 amino acids long. Germline V gene sequence: CDR1 MDHEN, CDR2 SYDVKM. The chain's CDR3 is CASCKRVTDTQYF. The CDR3 nucleotides read TGTGCCAGCTGCAAACGGGTCACAGATACGCAGTATTTT.

In this sample, this clonotype turned up many times. The chain recombines TRBV6-5 with TRBJ1-3; D may be TRBD1 (6 bases). This CDR3 is built from 13 residues. Looked up from germline, CDR1 is MNHEY and CDR2 is SVGAGI. V was shortened by 6 bases and J by 4 bases, with 10 bases between the two germline ends. CDR3 DNA: TGTGCCAGCAGGACAGGCAGGGGAAACACCATATATTTT. It translates to CASRTGRGNTIYF.

There are many counts of this clonotype. This chain uses TRBV2 with TRBJ1-1; D may be TRBD1 (5 bases). Per germline, CDR1 SNHLY and CDR2 FYNNEI. CDR3 length: 13 residues. Trimming pared 6 bases from V and 0 bases from J, leaving 8 bases between. CDR3 in amino acids: CASREGLNTEAFF. The CDR3 DNA follows: TGTGCCAGCAGGGAGGGGCTGAACACTGAAGCTTTCTTT.

At least ten counts were recorded for this clonotype. The chain joins TRBV27 to TRBJ1-3, with TRBD1 matching 7 bases. Germline V gene data show CDR1 as MNHEY and CDR2 as SMNVEV (reference sequence). With V trimmed by 4 bases and J by 9 bases, 12 bases remained unmatched. The CDR3 is 15 amino acids. The DNA for the CDR3 is TGTGCCAGCAGTTCCCGACAGGGTGGAGTCGGCACCATATATTTT. Protein: CASSSRQGGVGTIYF.

This clonotype was recorded at least ten times. This rearrangement joins TRBV12-3 or TRBV12-4 to TRBJ2-2; 8 bases map to TRBD1. This CDR3 contains 15 residues. The trim removed 6 bases at V and 5 bases at J, leaving 8 bases unmatched. This CDR3 is CASRGGTGGTGELFF. CDR3 nucleotide sequence: TGTGCCAGCAGGGGGGGCACAGGGGGGACCGGGGAGCTGTTTTTT.

This clonotype was seen repeatedly, ten times or more. This chain uses TRBV20-1 with TRBJ1-1; 7 bases line up with TRBD1. Trimming cost V 7 bases and J 1 base; bases outside gene matches: 6. Germline V gives CDR1 DFQATT, CDR2 SNEGSKA (reference sequence). The CDR3 contains 13 residues. The DNA of the CDR3 is TGCAGTGTTCTCGGGACAGCGAACACTGAAGCTTTCTTT. It specifies CSVLGTANTEAFF.

This clonotype has ten or more counts. The chain links TRBV12-3 or TRBV12-4 to TRBJ1-1, with D tentatively TRBD1 (5 bases). The CDR3 runs to 16 residues. The V end lost 3 bases, the J end lost 6 bases, and 20 bases lay between the germline ends. DNA of the CDR3: TGTGCCAGCAGTTTGATAGTCGTGACAGTCGGCTCTGAAGCTTTCTTT. Residues: CASSLIVVTVGSEAFF.

This clonotype has at least ten counts. This sequence joins TRBV6-6 and TRBJ2-1; D uncertain. Trimming pared 0 bases from V and 9 bases from J, leaving 3 bases between. There are 11 residues in the CDR3. Germline values: CDR1 MNHNY, CDR2 SVGAGI (reference sequence). The CDR3 spells CASSYSTEQFF. The CDR3 DNA follows: TGTGCCAGCAGTTACTCGACTGAGCAGTTCTTC.

This clonotype was counted ten times or more. The CDR3: CASSLNGYGYTF. The CDR3 coding sequence is TGTGCCAGCAGTTTAAACGGATATGGCTACACCTTC. This chain uses TRBV28 with TRBJ1-2, with D hard to call. Germline V gene sequence: CDR1 MDHEN, CDR2 SYDVKM. Trimming shortened V by 2 bases and J by 5 bases, and 6 bases separated the two germline ends. CDR3 length: 12 residues.

Many counts were recorded for this clonotype. This rearrangement joins TRBV11-2 to TRBJ1-1; TRBD1 aligns across 9 bases. Trimming took 5 bases from V and 0 from J; bases not matched to a gene: 7. Germline-derived CDR1 and CDR2 are SGHAT and FQNNGV. The CDR3 covers 16 residues. In DNA, the CDR3 is TGTGCCAGCAGCCAGATACAGGGGGCCGTGAACACTGAAGCTTTCTTT. This sequence encodes CASSQIQGAVNTEAFF.

The chain uses TRBV7-6 and TRBJ1-2; 7 nucleotides line up with TRBD1. Trimming at V came to 7 bases and at J to 2 bases, leaving 4 bases not matched to a gene. This CDR3 region has 13 residues. The germline gives CDR1 SGHVS, CDR2 FNYEAQ. The chain's CDR3 is CASIPQGNYGYTF. In DNA form, the CDR3 reads TGTGCCAGCATCCCACAGGGGAACTATGGCTACACCTTC.

This clonotype was seen ten or more times. The chain couples TRBV6-2 or TRBV6-3 to TRBJ2-7; the D gene is possibly TRBD2 (6 bases). CDR3 length: 16 residues. V was clipped by 4 bases and J by 3 bases, with 19 bases between them. Germline V gives CDR1 MNHEY, CDR2 SVGEGT. Written as DNA, the CDR3 is TGTGCCAGCAGTTTCGAGCCTGGAGGGCCGATCTACGAGCAGTACTTC. Translation: CASSFEPGGPIYEQYF.

The table lists this clonotype with many counts. The chain employs TRBV7-2 and TRBJ1-1; 9 bases map to TRBD1. This CDR3 has 15 residues. Trimming cost V 1 base and J 5 bases; bases outside gene matches: 5. The germline V gene encodes CDR1 SGHTA and CDR2 FQGNSA. CDR3 DNA: TGTGCCAGCAGCTTAGACAGGGGGCTCGGAACTGAAGCTTTCTTT. Translating gives CASSLDRGLGTEAFF.